This T cell receptor beta chain is drawn from a study of cytomegalovirus exposure and HLA in healthy donors. Study-level findings and limits: Reports credit the classifier with highly specific, highly sensitive diagnosis of cytomegalovirus status.

Profiled with immunoSEQ multiplex PCR; TCRdb holds only in-frame clones, not every one. Of about 98,000 clones listed, over 85% are singletons. V shed 4 bases, J shed 8 bases, and the junction held 5 bases outside the gene matches. The CDR3 extends over 14 amino acids. Germline CDR1 reads SGHTA; CDR2 reads FQGTGA. This clone showed up just once. No antigen is known for it. The material sequenced was PBMCs. The TCR sequence derives from a woman aged 18-35 years in good health and CMV-seronegative. V gene TRBV7-3 combines with J gene TRBJ2-3; 11 bases fit TRBD2. CDR3 residues: CASSSGTSGGTQYF. The CDR3 DNA reads TGTGCCAGCAGCTCCGGGACTAGCGGAGGTACGCAGTATTTT.